One and the same sample provided the 19 T cell receptor beta chains below, sequenced in a study of persistence of HIV-infected CD4 T cells. This was the immunoSEQ version 4 assay in survey mode. Clones were sequenced by immunoSEQ multiplex PCR, and TCRdb holds only the in-frame ones, with some missing. Of around 39,000 clones in the sample, 82% were seen once. An overlapping HIV-1 Gag peptide pool stimulated these cells at roughly 1 ug/peptide/mL. Sorted nonresponding memory CD4+ T cells were CD40L-negative, CD69-negative, CD45RO-high. No antigen is known for these receptors. Material: cultured CD4+ T cells from PBMCs, obtained from a patient who received antiretroviral therapy. The receptors were sampled from an adult with HIV. The donor label of this sample is uncertain.

The chain has TRBV6-5 and TRBJ2-7; D perhaps matches TRBD1 (5 bases). V was shortened by 4 bases and J by 9 bases, with 13 bases between the two germline ends. Germline CDR1 and CDR2: MNHEY and SVGAGI. This CDR3 comprises 12 residues. The CDR3 reads CASSLGHLTQYV. CDR3 nucleotide sequence: TGTGCCAGCAGTTTAGGACACTTAACGCAGTACGTC.

The rearrangement joins TRBV6-2 or TRBV6-3 to TRBJ1-2, with D uncertain. CDR3 size: 12 residues. Germline loops: CDR1 MNHEY, CDR2 SVGEGT. The V end lost 0 bases, the J end lost 13 bases, and 12 bases lay between the germline ends. CDR3 amino acids: CASSYSRGGVTF. The CDR3 nucleotides are TGTGCCAGCAGTTACTCGAGAGGCGGGGTCACCTTC.

The chain uses TRBV9 and TRBJ1-2, with D tentatively TRBD1 (5 bases). From germline, CDR1 is SGDLS and CDR2 YYNGEE. The V end was cut by 0 bases, the J end by 14 bases, with 17 bases between. The CDR3 consists of 13 residues. DNA of the CDR3: TGTGCCAGCAGCGTAGGTGGTGTTGGGGGTTGGACCTTC. Residues: CASSVGGVGGWTF.

The chain has TRBV5-1 and TRBJ2-1; 8 positions agree with TRBD2. The V and J ends lost 1 base and 7 bases, in that order; junction bases with no gene match: 4. The CDR3 runs to 14 residues. Looked up from germline, CDR1 is SGHRS and CDR2 is YFSETQ. The CDR3 sequence is CASSLRAGGNEQFF. CDR3 DNA: TGCGCCAGCAGCTTGAGGGCGGGGGGTAATGAGCAGTTCTTC.

This clone occurred once. CDR3 loop: CASSYYDRENSPLHF. CDR3 in DNA: TGTGCCAGCAGCTACTACGACAGGGAAAATTCACCCCTCCACTTT. The chain carries TRBV5-6 and TRBJ1-6; 7 bases are a match to TRBD1. V gave up 3 bases and J gave up 7 bases; unmatched junction bases: 7. The CDR3 is 15 residues long. The V gene's germline CDR1 is SGHDT and CDR2 YYEEEE.

This chain joins TRBV19 and TRBJ1-2; D is possibly TRBD1 (5 bases). CDR3 length: 14 amino acids. Germline-derived CDR1 and CDR2 are LNHDA and SQIVND (reference sequence). V was clipped by 5 bases and J by 5 bases, with 15 bases between them. Here the CDR3 DNA reads TGTGCCAGTAGTCAACAGGCTATGCGATATGGCTACACCTTC. It specifies CASSQQAMRYGYTF.

The CDR3 here is CASSQDSKTGTGTDTQYF. The CDR3 coding sequence is TGCGCCAGCAGCCAAGACAGTAAAACCGGGACAGGGACAGATACGCAGTATTTT. V is TRBV4-1 and J is TRBJ2-3; the match to TRBD1 covers 9 bases. The CDR3 consists of 18 residues. Unmatched junction bases numbered 10, after V lost 0 bases and J lost 3 bases. Germline CDR1 and CDR2: MGHRA and YSYEKL.

This clone was seen a single time. This chain joins TRBV14 and TRBJ1-1; D perhaps matches TRBD1 (6 bases). The CDR3 contains 15 residues. Germline loops: CDR1 SGHDN, CDR2 FVKESK. V was cut by 4 bases and J by 0 bases, with 12 bases left in between. The CDR3 region is CASSRPTGMNTEAFF. The CDR3 DNA follows: TGTGCCAGCAGCCGACCGACAGGCATGAACACTGAAGCTTTCTTT.

J is TRBJ1-2 and V is TRBV19, with 7 bases identical to TRBD1. CDR3 length: 13 amino acids. V lost 5 bases to trimming and J lost 6 bases; unmatched junction nucleotides: 6. Germline CDR1 is LNHDA and CDR2 is SQIVND (reference sequence). The CDR3 DNA reads TGTGCCAGTAGTGACAGGGCCGGGGATGGCTACACCTTC. It yields the protein CASSDRAGDGYTF.

The CDR3 sequence is CASIGEANTEAFF. CDR3 bases: TGTGCCAGCATTGGGGAGGCGAACACTGAAGCTTTCTTT. The gene calls are TRBV6-5 and TRBJ1-1; D is undetermined. There are 13 residues in the CDR3. Germline-derived CDR1 and CDR2 are MNHEY and SVGAGI. V shed 7 bases and J shed 1 base, with 10 bases lying between them.

The gene calls are TRBV6-5 and TRBJ1-6; D remains ambiguous. V shed 5 bases and J shed 9 bases, with 14 bases lying between them. Germline V gene sequence: CDR1 MNHEY, CDR2 SVGAGI. The CDR3 totals 14 residues. The CDR3 sequence: CASSQPGLGSPLHF. Here the CDR3 DNA reads TGTGCCAGCAGTCAACCCGGGTTGGGTTCACCCCTCCACTTT.

This chain uses TRBV5-1 with TRBJ1-2, with D possibly matching TRBD1 (6 bases). The CDR3 spans 13 residues. Trimming cost V 2 bases and J 7 bases, with 12 bases left between them. The germline gives CDR1 SGHRS, CDR2 YFSETQ. The CDR3: CASSFTGSAGYTF. The DNA of the CDR3 is TGCGCCAGCAGCTTTACAGGGTCGGCTGGCTACACCTTC.

This chain uses TRBV11-1 with TRBJ1-1; unclear D gene. Germline CDR1 and CDR2: SGHAT and FQDESV (reference sequence). The CDR3 totals 15 residues. The ends were cut back, 2 bases at V and 1 base at J, with 11 bases in the middle. CDR3 protein: CASSLFPWANTEAFF. The DNA of the CDR3 is TGTGCCAGCAGCTTATTCCCGTGGGCGAACACTGAAGCTTTCTTT.

The CDR3 loop reads CASTRTGINYSPLHF. The CDR3 DNA sequence: TGCGCCAGCACCCGGACAGGGATAAACTATTCACCCCTCCACTTT. The chain joins TRBV10-2 to TRBJ1-6; 8 bases fit TRBD1. Losses at the gene ends were 7 bases for V and 8 bases for J; bases not matched to a gene: 10. Looked up from germline, CDR1 is WSHSY and CDR2 is SAAADI. The CDR3 is made up of 15 amino acids.

The V call is TRBV5-4, the J call TRBJ2-7; D is uncertain. In germline, CDR1 is SGHNT, CDR2 YYREEE (reference sequence). V dropped 2 bases and J dropped 2 bases, with 8 bases sitting between them. The CDR3 has 13 residues. The CDR3 sequence is CASSLDKTYEQYF. CDR3 sequence (DNA): TGTGCCAGCAGCTTAGATAAAACCTACGAGCAGTACTTC.

This chain connects TRBV2 to TRBJ2-3; the match to TRBD2 covers 7 bases. V was clipped by 9 bases and J by 4 bases; unmatched bases: 10. Germline V gives CDR1 SNHLY, CDR2 FYNNEI. The length of the CDR3 is 14 residues. The CDR3 DNA follows: TGTGCCAGGTCCGGCGGGGGAAATGCAGATACGCAGTATTTT. Protein sequence: CARSGGGNADTQYF.

The chain carries TRBV27 and TRBJ1-2; tentative D call: TRBD1 (5 bases). There are 14 residues in the CDR3. Trimming left V 5 bases short and J 6 bases short, with 16 bases between. In germline, CDR1 is MNHEY, CDR2 SMNVEV (reference sequence). CDR3 amino acids: CASSTRDGLDGYTF. CDR3 nucleotides: TGTGCCAGCAGTACCCGGGACGGCCTGGATGGCTACACCTTC.

This clone ranks as medium-sized (0.01 to 0.1%). This chain joins TRBV3-1 (or the pseudogene TRBV3-2) and TRBJ1-6; TRBD1 is a possible D gene (5 bases). The CDR3 is 14 amino acids. CDR1 and CDR2 from the germline V gene are LGHDT and YNNKEL (reference sequence). Trimming cost V 3 bases and J 7 bases, with 10 bases left between them. As DNA, the CDR3 is TGTGCCAGCAGCCACAGGGCCCGAAATTCACCCCTCCACTTT. Translating it yields CASSHRARNSPLHF.

The chain carries TRBV19 and TRBJ1-3; D is unclear. V was cut by 4 bases and J by 1 base, with 5 bases left in between. Germline V gives CDR1 LNHDA, CDR2 SQIVND (reference sequence). The CDR3 runs 13 residues. The CDR3 DNA reads TGTGCCAGTAGTACGGCGTCTGGAAACACCATATATTTT. Amino acid sequence: CASSTASGNTIYF.